The 18 T cell receptor beta chains given below trace back to one sample, sequenced in a study of glioma-infiltrating T cells. Using RNA template, CDR3s of TCR alpha and beta were amplified with iRepertoire arm-PCR. TCRdb recomputed calls from the multiplex PCR reads with MiXCR, one row per CDR3 protein. This table has 95,000 to 150,000 distinct CDR3 sequences, approximately 23% appearing once. The sample was glioma tissue, nonneoplastic brain tissue, or PBMCs (not recorded which). The receptors derive from a human donor with low-grade glioma or glioblastoma, undergoing nonglioma brain surgery, or in good health (not recorded which).

This clonotype was recorded at least ten times. The V call is TRBV29-1, the J call TRBJ1-2; D is possibly TRBD1 (6 bases). CDR3 size: 12 residues. Germline assignment: CDR1 SQVTM and CDR2 ANQGSEA. V was pared by 5 bases and J by 8 bases, with 15 bases between. The CDR3 DNA reads TGCAGCGTTCGGAGGGGGGAAATCGGCTACACCTTC. Its translation is CSVRRGEIGYTF. The whole variable domain, remainder taken from reference TRBV29-1 and TRBJ1-2, is SAVISQKPSRDICQRGTSLTIQCQVDSQVTMMFWYRQQPGQSLTLIATANQGSEATYESGFVIDKFPISRPNLTFSTLTVSNMSPEDSSIYLCSVRRGEIGYTFGSGTRLTVV.

To note about this clonotype: Because it lacks the conserved phenylalanine or tryptophan at the end, this CDR3 is likely a read error. This chain joins TRBV12-3 or TRBV12-4 and TRBJ2-5; no reliable D call. The V gene lost 5 bases and the J gene lost 2 bases, with 9 bases spanning the gap. The CDR3 runs to 13 residues. The chain's CDR3 is CASSRNDQETQYS. Written as DNA, the CDR3 is TGTGCCAGCAGTCGGAACGATCAAGAGACCCAGTACTCC.

This clonotype was counted many times. The gene calls are TRBV24-1 and TRBJ1-5; a weak D match, TRBD1 (5 bases). Germline assignment: CDR1 KGHDR and CDR2 SFDVKD. The CDR3 covers 15 residues. The V end lost 7 bases, the J end lost 0 bases, and 12 bases lay between the germline ends. The CDR3 reads CATRSGRNSNQPQHF. CDR3 sequence (DNA): TGTGCCACCAGGTCGGGACGGAATAGCAATCAGCCCCAGCATTTT.

This clonotype was recorded a few times. The rearrangement uses TRBV19 and TRBJ2-7; TRBD2 might be the D (6 bases). The germline CDR1 and CDR2 sequences are LNHDA and SQIVND (reference sequence). The CDR3 length is 15 residues. Trimming took off 6 bases at V and 3 bases at J, with 18 bases between the two ends. CDR3 bases: TGTGCCAGTAGGGCCCGACAGCCCGGGAGCTACGAGCAGTACTTC. It yields the protein CASRARQPGSYEQYF. The full variable domain, completed using reference TRBV19 and TRBJ2-7, is DGGITQSPKYLFRKEGQNVTLSCEQNLNHDAMYWYRQDPGQGLRLIYYSQIVNDFQKGDIAEGYSVSREKKESFPLTVTSAQKNPTAFYLCASRARQPGSYEQYFGPGTRLTVT.

This clonotype was counted ten times or more. This rearrangement joins TRBV2 to TRBJ2-1, with D possibly TRBD2 on 5 matching bases. V gave up 6 bases and J gave up 6 bases, with 15 bases separating them. CDR3 length: 14 amino acids. In germline, CDR1 is SNHLY, CDR2 FYNNEI. In DNA, the CDR3 is TGTGCCAGCAGCAGGCTAGCTGGGTTCAATGAGCAGTTCTTC. The encoded protein is CASSRLAGFNEQFF.

Comments on this clonotype: This may come from a read error, since a much larger clone is one base off. J is TRBJ2-2 and V is TRBV3-1; D is ambiguous. The CDR3 has 15 amino acids. Deletions cut 0 bases from V and 4 bases from J, with 9 bases between. Germline values: CDR1 LGHDT, CDR2 YNNKEL (reference sequence). CDR3 sequence (DNA): TGTGCCAGCAGCCAAGATACGAGGACCACCGGGGAGCTGTTTTTT. Encoded protein: CASSQDTRTTGELFF.

This clonotype was seen ten or more times. The chain carries TRBV4-1 and TRBJ2-1; D is ambiguous. Looked up from germline, CDR1 is MGHRA and CDR2 is YSYEKL. The V gene lost 0 bases and the J gene lost 15 bases, with 9 bases spanning the gap. This CDR3 spans 11 amino acids. DNA of the CDR3: TGCGCCAGCAGCCAAGATTTGAGTCTGTTCTTC. Translating it yields CASSQDLSLFF.

This clonotype was seen many times. V and J are TRBV20-1 and TRBJ2-7, with 13 nucleotides matching TRBD2. Unmatched junction bases numbered 13, after V lost 6 bases and J lost 2 bases. The CDR3 is made up of 17 amino acids. Germline V CDR1 and CDR2: DFQATT, SNEGSKA (reference sequence). In DNA form, the CDR3 reads TGCAGTGCCCCTGCCGGACCAACTAGCGGGAGGGCCTACGAGCAGTACTTC. The encoded protein is CSAPAGPTSGRAYEQYF.

For this clonotype: A much larger clone lies a single base off, so this may be a read error. The chain uses TRBV4-1 and TRBJ1-5, with D tentatively TRBD1 (5 bases). Germline loops: CDR1 MGHRA, CDR2 YSYEKL. V gave up 2 bases and J gave up 2 bases, with 10 bases separating them. CDR3 length: 15 amino acids. DNA of the CDR3: TGCGCCAGCAGCCAAACACGGGGCCGCAATCAGCCCCAGCATTTT. Its protein product is CASSQTRGRNQPQHF.

As concerns this clonotype: Being one base from a much bigger clone, this may be a read error. The chain joins TRBV4-1 to TRBJ2-7; 8 bases agree with TRBD2. The CDR3 covers 15 residues. From germline, CDR1 is MGHRA and CDR2 YSYEKL. The CDR3 spells CAGSPRGGGSYEQYF. The CDR3 bases are TGCGCCGGCAGCCCTCGGGGGGGAGGCTCCTACGAGCAGTACTTC.

This clonotype was counted many times. Just one base apart from a much larger clone, this may be a read error. The chain joins TRBV20-1 to TRBJ1-1, with D perhaps TRBD1 (5 bases). Germline V gene sequence: CDR1 DFQATT, CDR2 SNEGSKA (reference sequence). The CDR3 loop spans 17 amino acids. The V gene lost 5 bases and the J gene lost 4 bases, with 26 bases spanning the gap. DNA for the CDR3: TGCAGTGCTCCAAGGAGCGGGACCCCCGGACGAGGCACTGAAGCTTTCTTT. Translation: CSAPRSGTPGRGTEAFF.

The chain links TRBV4-2 to TRBJ2-7, with no clear D. Germline V gene lookup returns CDR1 LGHNA and CDR2 YNFKEQ. This CDR3 has 16 amino acids. V was clipped by 1 base and J by 0 bases, with 13 bases between them. CDR3 sequence (DNA): TGTGCCAGCAGCCAAGTTGCGGCAGACCCCTCCTACGAGCAGTACTTC. Protein: CASSQVAADPSYEQYF.

There are many counts of this clonotype. CDR3 DNA sequence: TGTGCCAGCAGTTACCGGAGTCAGGCGGGTGAGCAGTTCTTC. It encodes CASSYRSQAGEQFF. The chain couples TRBV6-2 or TRBV6-3 to TRBJ2-1, with a tentative D call TRBD2 (5 bases). Trimming cost V 2 bases and J 9 bases, with 14 bases left between them. The CDR3 loop spans 14 amino acids. Germline V gives CDR1 MNHEY, CDR2 SVGEGT.

This clonotype was observed at least ten times. The V gene is TRBV12-3 or TRBV12-4, the J gene TRBJ2-1, with a weak D call TRBD1 (5 bases). The CDR3 is 15 residues long. Trimming removed 6 bases at V and 8 bases at J, with 20 bases between. The CDR3 loop reads CASSPGSLGAHEQFF. The CDR3 region has the DNA TGTGCCAGCAGCCCTGGATCGTTAGGGGCGCATGAGCAGTTCTTC.

As for this clonotype: This may arise from a read error, as a much more abundant clone is one base away. The J gene is TRBJ2-3, the V gene TRBV5-1, with TRBD2 matching 8 bases. Germline assignment: CDR1 SGHRS and CDR2 YFSETQ. V shed 5 bases, J shed 4 bases, and the junction held 3 bases outside the gene matches. CDR3 length equals 13 residues. CDR3 in DNA: TGCGCCAGCAGGACTAGCGTGGCAGATACGCAGTATTTT. As protein: CASRTSVADTQYF.

This clonotype was observed at least ten times. V is TRBV20-1 and J is TRBJ2-7; D gene unclear. The V end lost 0 bases, the J end lost 3 bases, and 12 bases lay between the germline ends. The CDR3 is 14 residues long. From germline, CDR1 is DFQATT and CDR2 SNEGSKA (reference sequence). The CDR3 bases are TGCAGTGCTAGAGAGGTGACCAGACGCTACGAGCAGTACTTC. Translation: CSAREVTRRYEQYF.

Ten or more counts support this clonotype. The chain joins TRBV7-8 to TRBJ2-3, with 8 bases that match TRBD1. The CDR3 sequence is 15 residues long. Germline V gives CDR1 SGHVS, CDR2 FQNEAQ. V was pared by 3 bases and J by 4 bases, with 6 bases of the junction left unmatched. The CDR3 is CASSFGQGGADTQYF. Written as DNA, the CDR3 is TGTGCCAGCAGCTTCGGACAGGGCGGGGCAGATACGCAGTATTTT.

This clonotype was recorded once. A much bigger clone sits one base away, suggesting this may be a read error. This chain links TRBV19 with TRBJ2-1, with no clear D. This CDR3 contains 14 residues. Per the germline V gene, CDR1 is LNHDA and CDR2 is SQIVND (reference sequence). Trimming stripped 3 bases from V and 10 bases from J, with 16 bases between. CDR3 region: CASSIYSNSYEQFF. The CDR3 nucleotides are TGTGCCAGTAGTATTTACAGCAACTCCTACGAGCAGTTCTTC.